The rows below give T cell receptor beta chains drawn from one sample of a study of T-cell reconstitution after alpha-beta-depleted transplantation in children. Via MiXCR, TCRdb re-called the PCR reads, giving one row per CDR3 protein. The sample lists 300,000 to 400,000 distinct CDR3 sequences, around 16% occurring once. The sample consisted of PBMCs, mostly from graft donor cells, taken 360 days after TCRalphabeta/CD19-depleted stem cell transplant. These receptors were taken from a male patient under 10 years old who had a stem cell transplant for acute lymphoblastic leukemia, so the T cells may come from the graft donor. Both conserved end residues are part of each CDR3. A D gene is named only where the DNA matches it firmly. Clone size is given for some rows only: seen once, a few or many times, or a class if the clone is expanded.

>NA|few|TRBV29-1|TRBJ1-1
TGCAGCGCCGCCGACGGCCTCCGGACCACTGAAGCTTTCTTT
CSAADGLRTTEAFF
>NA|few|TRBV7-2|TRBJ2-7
TGTGCCAGCAGCTTGGGACTTGCCTCCTACGAGCAGTACTTC
CASSLGLASYEQYF
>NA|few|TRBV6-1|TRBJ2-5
TGTGCCAGCAGAGACAGGGGAGGGACGAAAGAGACCCAGTACTTC
CASRDRGGTKETQYF
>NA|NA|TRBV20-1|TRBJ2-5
TGCAGTGGTAGAAAACAGGGGGTCGGGGGGTCCCAGTACTTC
CSGRKQGVGGSQYF
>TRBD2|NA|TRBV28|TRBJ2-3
TGTGCCAGCAGTTTACTGGCCACTAGCGGGACCACAGATACGCAGTATTTT
CASSLLATSGTTDTQYF
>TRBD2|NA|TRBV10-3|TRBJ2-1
TGTGCCATCAGTGAATCACTAGCGCCGAACAATGAGCAGTTCTTC
CAISESLAPNNEQFF
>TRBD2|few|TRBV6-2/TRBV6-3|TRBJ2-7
TGTGCCAGCAGTAAAATTAGCGGGAGGGCTCACCACGAGCAGTACTTC
CASSKISGRAHHEQYF
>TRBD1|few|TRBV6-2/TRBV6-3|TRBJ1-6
TGTGCCAGCAGTTCTGAGGACGACAGGGCAAATTCACCCCTCCACTTT
CASSSEDDRANSPLHF
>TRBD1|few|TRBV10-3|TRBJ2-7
TGTGCCATCAGCCCGGACAGGTCTATATCCTACGAGCAGTACTTC
CAISPDRSISYEQYF
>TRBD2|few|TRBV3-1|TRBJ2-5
TGTGCCAGCAGCCAACCTTCCGGACTAGCGGGAGGGCCGAAAGAGACCCAGTACTTC
CASSQPSGLAGGPKETQYF
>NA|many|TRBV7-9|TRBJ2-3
TGTGCCAGCAGCTTATTGGGGGGCACAGATACGCAGTATTTT
CASSLLGGTDTQYF
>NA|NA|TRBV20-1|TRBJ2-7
TGCAGTGCTAGAGTTTCCGGCCAGCGGCGGTACGAGCAGTACTTC
CSARVSGQRRYEQYF
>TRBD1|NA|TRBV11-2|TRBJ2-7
TGTGCCAGCAGCTCGCTAACATGGACAGGGGGATACTACGAGCAGTACTTC
CASSSLTWTGGYYEQYF
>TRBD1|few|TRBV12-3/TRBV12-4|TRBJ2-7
TGTGCCAGCAGTTTGTGGGACAGAGTCTACGAGCAGTACTTC
CASSLWDRVYEQYF
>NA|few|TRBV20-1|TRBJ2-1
TGCAGTGCTAGTAACCAGATCTGGGGGCAGTTCTTC
CSASNQIWGQFF
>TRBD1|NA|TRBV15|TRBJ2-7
TGTGCCACCAGTTGGGACAGGGGACCCCTCTACGAGCAGTACTTC
CATSWDRGPLYEQYF
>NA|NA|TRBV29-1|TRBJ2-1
TGCAGCGTAGGGATCGCCTACAATGAGCAGTTCTTC
CSVGIAYNEQFF
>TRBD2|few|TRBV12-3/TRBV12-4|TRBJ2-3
TGTGCCAGCAGACTAGCGGATACGCAGTATTTT
CASRLADTQYF
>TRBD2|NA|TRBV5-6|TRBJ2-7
TGTGCCAGCAGCTTCCTGGCGGGAGAGAGCTACGAGCAGTACTTC
CASSFLAGESYEQYF
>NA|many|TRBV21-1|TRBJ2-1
TGTGCCAGCAGCAAAAGGGGGACAGCCGATACCGTTTACAATGAGCAGTTCTTC
CASSKRGTADTVYNEQFF
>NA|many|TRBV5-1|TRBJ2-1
TGCGCCAGCAGCTTGGAGGGGATTCCGTCATACAATGAGCAGTTCTTC
CASSLEGIPSYNEQFF
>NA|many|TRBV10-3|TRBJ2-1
TGTGCCATCAGTGCGCCGGGACCTTCCTACAATGAGCAGTTCTTC
CAISAPGPSYNEQFF
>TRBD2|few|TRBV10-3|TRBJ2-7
TGTGCCATCAGTGATTTCCTAGCGGGAACCCCCTCCGAGCAGTACTTC
CAISDFLAGTPSEQYF
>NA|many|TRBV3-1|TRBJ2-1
TGTGCCAGCAGCCAACCCGGGGGTGAGCAGTTCTTC
CASSQPGGEQFF
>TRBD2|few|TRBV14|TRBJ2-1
TGTGCCAGCAGCCAACTCCTAGCGGGAGGGCCCAATGAGCAGTTCTTC
CASSQLLAGGPNEQFF
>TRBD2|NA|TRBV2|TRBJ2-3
TGTGCCAGCATCGGGACTAGAAGTTGGGGAGATACGCAGTATTTT
CASIGTRSWGDTQYF